The 32 T cell receptor beta chains presented below share a single source sample, sequenced in a study of blood T cell repertoires in COVID-19. Generated by immunoSEQ multiplex PCR, the TCRdb table keeps only in-frame clones and is missing some. The sample has 130,000 to 150,000 clones; 75% to 90% are singletons. Sequenced: peripheral blood. The source is a man between 65 and 80 years old who had recovered from COVID-19.

The table lists this clone with many counts. The rearrangement uses TRBV9 and TRBJ2-1; D perhaps matches TRBD2 (5 bases). The CDR3 loop spans 15 amino acids. Looked up from germline, CDR1 is SGDLS and CDR2 is YYNGEE. The ends were cut back, 7 bases at V and 0 bases at J, with 14 bases in the middle. The CDR3 DNA sequence: TGTGCCAGCGCCCCCACTAGAATCTCCTACAATGAGCAGTTCTTC. It specifies CASAPTRISYNEQFF.

The chain couples TRBV19 to TRBJ1-2; D not resolved. The V end was cut by 4 bases, the J end by 3 bases, with 15 bases between. CDR1 is LNHDA, CDR2 SQIVND, per germline (reference sequence). This CDR3 spans 15 amino acids. Here the CDR3 DNA reads TGTGCCAGTAGTACTACCGGGATTTCTCACTATGGCTACACCTTC. Translation: CASSTTGISHYGYTF.

CDR3 in amino acids: CVAGGSIQYF. The CDR3 DNA reads TGTGTGGCGGGAGGAAGCATTCAGTACTTC. The rearrangement uses TRBV30 and TRBJ2-4; 8 bases are a match to TRBD2. The CDR3 is 10 residues long. Germline assignment: CDR1 GTSNPN and CDR2 SVGIG (reference sequence). The full variable domain, rest sourced from reference TRBV30 and TRBJ2-4, is SQTIHQWPATLVQPVGSPLSLECTVEGTSNPNLYWYRQAAGRGLQLLFYSVGIGQISSEVPQNLSASRPQDRQFILSSKKLLLSDSGFYLCVAGGSIQYFGAGTRLSVL.

The chain combines TRBV25-1 with TRBJ1-5, with D unresolved. The CDR3 is 14 amino acids. The germline CDR1 and CDR2 sequences are MGHDK and SYGVNS. V dropped 3 bases and J dropped 7 bases, with 13 bases sitting between them. CDR3 amino acids: CASSDHQASQPQHF. CDR3 DNA: TGTGCCAGCAGTGACCACCAGGCTTCGCAGCCCCAGCATTTT.

This clone was seen more than once but under ten times. V and J are TRBV5-1 and TRBJ1-4, with 9 bases identical to TRBD1. Looked up from germline, CDR1 is SGHRS and CDR2 is YFSETQ. V trimming: 4 bases; J trimming: 5 bases; junction bases outside the gene matches: 9. The CDR3 runs 16 residues. CDR3: CASSRGQGDANEKLFF. CDR3 sequence (DNA): TGCGCCAGCAGCAGGGGACAGGGAGACGCGAATGAAAAACTGTTTTTT.

The V call is TRBV27, the J call TRBJ2-3; 7 bases are shared with TRBD1. This CDR3 contains 15 residues. V dropped 2 bases and J dropped 4; count of bases not matched to a gene: 6. Germline V CDR1 and CDR2: MNHEY, SMNVEV (reference sequence). In nucleotides, the CDR3 is TGTGCCAGCAGTTTAGTTGGGGACAGTGCAGATACGCAGTATTTT. Its translation is CASSLVGDSADTQYF.

This chain links TRBV5-4 with TRBJ2-3; 9 nucleotides match TRBD2. CDR1 and CDR2 from the germline V gene are SGHNT and YYREEE (reference sequence). The CDR3 totals 18 residues. V shed 0 bases and J 0 bases; nucleotides not matched to a gene: 8. Here the CDR3 reads CASSLGGRGRASTDTQYF. The CDR3 nucleotides are TGTGCCAGCAGCTTGGGGGGCCGCGGGAGGGCTAGCACAGATACGCAGTATTTT.

The rearrangement links TRBV9 to TRBJ2-1, with 9 positions matching TRBD2. V lost 6 bases, J lost 7 bases, and 11 bases stayed unmatched. Germline values: CDR1 SGDLS, CDR2 YYNGEE. CDR3 length: 15 amino acids. The CDR3 DNA is TGTGCCAGCACCCCCCCCGCGGGAGGGAAGAATGAGCAGTTCTTC. Its translation is CASTPPAGGKNEQFF.

This clone showed up just a few times. The rearrangement links TRBV12-5 to TRBJ2-1; 9 bases are shared with TRBD1. Germline CDR1 reads LGHNT; CDR2 reads FRNRAP. The CDR3 is made up of 15 amino acids. V gave up 6 bases and J gave up 6 bases; unmatched junction bases: 9. As DNA, the CDR3 is TGTGCTAGTGGCCGCGGGACAGGGCTGGGCAATGAGCAGTTCTTC. Its translation: CASGRGTGLGNEQFF. Full variable domain (missing parts from reference TRBV12-5 and TRBJ2-1): DARVTQTPRHKVTEMGQEVTMRCQPILGHNTVFWYRQTMMQGLELLAYFRNRAPLDDSGMPKDRFSAEMPDATLATLKIQPSEPRDSAVYFCASGRGTGLGNEQFFGPGTRLTVL.

V gene TRBV2 combines with J gene TRBJ2-7; TRBD1 aligns across 7 bases. The trim removed 2 bases at V and 3 bases at J, leaving 1 base unmatched. The V gene's germline CDR1 is SNHLY and CDR2 FYNNEI. The CDR3 contains 13 residues. The chain's CDR3 is CASSETGVYEQYF. In DNA, the CDR3 is TGTGCCAGCAGTGAAACAGGGGTCTACGAGCAGTACTTC.

The V gene is TRBV16, the J gene TRBJ2-7; tentative D call: TRBD2 (6 bases). Between the trimmed V and J ends, which lost 1 base and 1 base, there was a span of 8 bases. The CDR3 is 14 residues long. Germline CDR1 is KGHSY and CDR2 is FQNENV. The CDR3 spells CASSQFGGSYEQYF. CDR3 coding DNA: TGTGCCAGCAGCCAATTCGGGGGTTCCTACGAGCAGTACTTC.

The genes are TRBV5-1 and TRBJ1-1; D gene unclear. The CDR3 covers 13 residues. Germline V gives CDR1 SGHRS, CDR2 YFSETQ. V lost 3 bases and J lost 5, with 11 bases in between. This CDR3 reads CASSWNVETEAFF. CDR3 bases: TGCGCCAGCAGCTGGAACGTGGAGACTGAAGCTTTCTTT. Full variable domain (outside the CDR3, taken from reference TRBV5-1 and TRBJ1-1): KAGVTQTPRYLIKTRGQQVTLSCSPISGHRSVSWYQQTPGQGLQFLFEYFSETQRNKGNFPGRFSGRQFSNSRSEMNVSTLELGDSALYLCASSWNVETEAFFGQGTRLTVV.

The chain joins TRBV5-1 to TRBJ1-3; TRBD1 matches at 8 bases. V lost 4 bases to trimming and J lost 4 bases; unmatched junction nucleotides: 7. This CDR3 region has 15 residues. The germline CDR1 and CDR2 sequences are SGHRS and YFSETQ. The CDR3 DNA reads TGCGCCAGCAGCCAAGGACAGGGTCGAGGAAACACCATATATTTT. Residues: CASSQGQGRGNTIYF.

The J gene is TRBJ1-2, the V gene TRBV25-1, with D possibly TRBD1 on 5 matching bases. Germline V gene data show CDR1 as MGHDK and CDR2 as SYGVNS. The ends were cut back, 0 bases at V and 3 bases at J, with 11 bases in the middle. The CDR3 sequence is 15 residues long. CDR3 amino acids: CASSEYAGPDYGYTF. The DNA for the CDR3 is TGTGCCAGCAGTGAATACGCAGGGCCCGACTATGGCTACACCTTC.

The J gene is TRBJ2-4, the V gene TRBV5-4; no clear D gene. V dropped 4 bases and J dropped 5 bases, with 16 bases sitting between them. Germline V gene sequence: CDR1 SGHNT, CDR2 YYREEE (reference sequence). This CDR3 is built from 15 residues. CDR3 in amino acids: CASSRLGGRQNIQYF. CDR3 coding DNA: TGTGCCAGCAGCAGGCTAGGTGGTCGGCAAAACATTCAGTACTTC.

V and J are TRBV5-4 and TRBJ2-7, with 13 bases aligning to TRBD2. Trimming cost V 7 bases and J 7 bases; bases outside gene matches: 5. This CDR3 contains 13 residues. Germline CDR1 SGHNT, CDR2 YYREEE (reference sequence). The CDR3 coding sequence is TGTGCCAGCTCCACTAGCGGGAGGGAGGAGCAGTACTTC. Its protein product is CASSTSGREEQYF.

V gene TRBV19 combines with J gene TRBJ2-5; D may be TRBD2 (5 bases). CDR3 length: 12 residues. V gave up 7 bases and J gave up 5 bases, with 11 bases separating them. The V gene's germline CDR1 is LNHDA and CDR2 SQIVND (reference sequence). CDR3 residues: CASTNPGETQYF. The CDR3 DNA is TGTGCCAGTACGAATCCGGGGGAGACCCAGTACTTC.

The chain employs TRBV7-2 and TRBJ2-2; the D gene is possibly TRBD2 (6 bases). Germline V gives CDR1 SGHTA, CDR2 FQGNSA. The CDR3 is 15 residues long. Trimming stripped 3 bases from V and 6 bases from J, with 14 bases between. The chain's CDR3 is CASSFRQGGSGELFF. In DNA form, the CDR3 reads TGTGCCAGCAGCTTTCGGCAGGGAGGTTCCGGGGAGCTGTTTTTT.

V gene TRBV7-8 combines with J gene TRBJ1-2; TRBD1 aligns across 7 bases. Germline values: CDR1 SGHVS, CDR2 FQNEAQ. Germline trimming cut 5 bases from V and 7 bases from J; bases unmatched to any gene: 7. The CDR3 contains 13 residues. CDR3 DNA: TGTGCCAGCAGCCCAGGGGCAGGGGGTGGCTACACCTTC. It yields the protein CASSPGAGGGYTF.

The chain uses TRBV24-1 and TRBJ2-3; 12 bases are shared with TRBD1. CDR3 size: 16 residues. V lost 4 bases and J lost 4; bases outside the gene matches: 5. Germline CDR1 is KGHDR and CDR2 is SFDVKD. CDR3 region: CATSESGQGAPDTQYF. In DNA form, the CDR3 reads TGTGCCACCAGTGAATCGGGACAGGGGGCCCCAGATACGCAGTATTTT.

The chain combines TRBV11-2 with TRBJ2-1; TRBD2 aligns across 10 bases. Germline CDR1 is SGHAT and CDR2 is FQNNGV. Trimming removed 5 bases from V and 3 bases from J; junction bases left unmatched: 7. This CDR3 has 16 amino acids. The CDR3 DNA reads TGTGCCAGCAGCCCGCGAGCGGGAGGGGGCTACAATGAGCAGTTCTTC. Translation gives CASSPRAGGGYNEQFF. Supplemented by reference TRBV11-2 and TRBJ2-1, the full variable domain reads EAGVAQSPRYKIIEKRQSVAFWCNPISGHATLYWYQQILGQGPKLLIQFQNNGVVDDSQLPKDRFSAERLKGVDSTLKIQPAKLEDSAVYLCASSPRAGGGYNEQFFGPGTRLTVL.

This clone was observed a single time. This chain uses TRBV24-1 with TRBJ1-1; 9 bases line up with TRBD1. Trimming took 7 bases from V and 8 from J; bases not matched to a gene: 4. The CDR3 covers 12 residues. Germline V gene sequence: CDR1 KGHDR, CDR2 SFDVKD. The CDR3 spells CATRGGTGEAFF. The CDR3 region has the DNA TGTGCCACCAGGGGGGGGACAGGGGAAGCTTTCTTT.

The V gene is TRBV27, the J gene TRBJ1-1, with 7 bases matching TRBD1. The CDR3 totals 13 residues. Germline CDR1 reads MNHEY; CDR2 reads SMNVEV (reference sequence). V shed 3 bases, J shed 7 bases, and the junction held 5 bases outside the gene matches. CDR3 coding DNA: TGTGCCAGCAGTTTGGTTACAGGGGTTGAAGCTTTCTTT. Its protein product is CASSLVTGVEAFF.

CDR3 residues: CASSPTPGLAGGSRLADTQYF. CDR3 DNA: TGTGCCAGCAGCCCCACCCCGGGACTAGCGGGAGGTTCAAGGTTGGCAGATACGCAGTATTTT. The V call is TRBV3-1 (or the pseudogene TRBV3-2), the J call TRBJ2-3; 15 bases fit TRBD2. Trimming cost V 4 bases and J 4 bases; bases outside gene matches: 18. CDR3 length equals 21 residues. Germline V gene lookup returns CDR1 LGHDT and CDR2 YNNKEL (reference sequence).

The chain joins TRBV5-5 to TRBJ1-3; TRBD1 aligns across 8 bases. The germline V gene has CDR1 SGHKS and CDR2 YYEKEE (reference sequence). This CDR3 region has 14 residues. The junction had 9 bases not matched to a gene; V was cut back by 5 bases and J by 8 bases. CDR3 nucleotides: TGTGCCAGCAGACCGACAGGGGTCCAGCACACCATATATTTT. This translates into CASRPTGVQHTIYF.

The chain carries TRBV4-1 and TRBJ1-2; TRBD1 matches 8 bases. The J segment lost 4 bases and the V segment lost 2 bases, leaving 9 bases of the junction unmatched. The CDR3 covers 16 residues. Germline CDR1 is MGHRA and CDR2 is YSYEKL. CDR3 region: CASSQTNRGGVYGYTF. The CDR3, as DNA: TGCGCCAGCAGCCAAACGAACAGGGGGGGAGTCTATGGCTACACCTTC.

The sample holds one count of this clone. CDR3 in DNA: TGTGCCACCAGCAGAGATGTAGGGGCGCGTGACTATGGCTACACCTTC. It codes for CATSRDVGARDYGYTF. The chain combines TRBV15 with TRBJ1-2, with a weak D call TRBD1 (5 bases). V lost 0 bases, J lost 3 bases, and 14 bases lay in between. The CDR3 has 16 amino acids. The germline V gene has CDR1 LNHNV and CDR2 YYDKDF (reference sequence).

This clone was found a few times. The V call is TRBV30, the J call TRBJ1-1; the D gene is possibly TRBD1 (5 bases). Germline lookup yields CDR1 GTSNPN and CDR2 SVGIG (reference sequence). The CDR3 is 12 residues long. Trimming removed 1 base from V and 8 bases from J, with 11 bases in between. CDR3 nucleotide sequence: TGTGCCTGGAGTGAGGTGGGGGGGGAAGCTTTCTTT. Its translation: CAWSEVGGEAFF.

The chain is built from TRBV2 and TRBJ2-3; the D gene is possibly TRBD1 (6 bases). The CDR3 has 15 residues. Deletions cut 3 bases from V and 1 base from J, with 11 bases between. Germline loops: CDR1 SNHLY, CDR2 FYNNEI. CDR3 sequence reads: CASSDDRLGTDTQYF. The CDR3 DNA reads TGTGCCAGCAGTGATGACAGGCTTGGCACAGATACGCAGTATTTT.

The chain employs TRBV2 and TRBJ1-2; D may be TRBD1 (6 bases). The CDR3 length is 12 residues. V was clipped by 8 bases and J by 8 bases, with 15 bases between them. CDR1 and CDR2 (germline): SNHLY, FYNNEI. The DNA of the CDR3 is TGTGCCAGCGGGGGCAGCTATGGCGGCTACACCTTC. It specifies CASGGSYGGYTF.

V is TRBV5-4 and J is TRBJ2-2, with TRBD2 matching 11 bases. The CDR3 spans 17 residues. The germline CDR1 and CDR2 sequences are SGHNT and YYREEE (reference sequence). With 5 bases clipped from V and 4 bases from J, the junction kept 10 bases outside the gene matches. In DNA, the CDR3 is TGTGCCAGCAGGTCAGAAGGACTAGCGGGTTTCACCGGGGAGCTGTTTTTT. It codes for CASRSEGLAGFTGELFF.

The chain combines TRBV6-5 with TRBJ2-7; TRBD1 might be the D (5 bases). Germline V gene lookup returns CDR1 MNHEY and CDR2 SVGAGI. The CDR3 length is 14 residues. V shed 10 bases and J shed 3 bases, with 19 bases lying between them. The CDR3 here is CATHSATGFYEQYF. CDR3 coding DNA: TGTGCCACGCACTCGGCAACAGGTTTCTACGAGCAGTACTTC.